One and the same sample provided the 20 T cell receptor beta chains below, sequenced in a study of T-cell memory formation after mild COVID-19. TCRdb called the 5' RACE reads again in MiXCR, with one record for every CDR3 protein. The sample contains about 250,000 distinct CDR3 sequences, just over 15% of which appear only once. Sequenced material: PBMCs or a T cell subset sorted from them (not recorded which). These receptors were obtained from an adult woman who had mild COVID-19 (a few samples of this study predate the infection). Cell type and time point are not known.

This clonotype was found a few times. The V and J genes are TRBV27 and TRBJ2-1, with TRBD1 as a possible D gene (5 bases). The CDR3 length is 11 residues. The V and J ends lost 8 bases and 4 bases respectively, with 6 bases between them. Germline V lookup: CDR1 MNHEY, CDR2 SMNVEV (reference sequence). The CDR3 protein is CASRQYNEQFF. The CDR3, as DNA: TGTGCCAGCCGACAGTACAATGAGCAGTTCTTC.

This clonotype was observed a handful of times. The chain recombines TRBV29-1 with TRBJ1-1, with D unclear. This CDR3 is 10 amino acids long. V dropped 6 bases and J dropped 3 bases, with 5 bases sitting between them. Looked up from germline, CDR1 is SQVTM and CDR2 is ANQGSEA. This chain's CDR3 is CSVADTEAFF. CDR3 DNA sequence: TGCAGCGTAGCGGACACTGAAGCTTTCTTT. Supplemented by reference TRBV29-1 and TRBJ1-1, the full variable domain reads SAVISQKPSRDICQRGTSLTIQCQVDSQVTMMFWYRQQPGQSLTLIATANQGSEATYESGFVIDKFPISRPNLTFSTLTVSNMSPEDSSIYLCSVADTEAFFGQGTRLTVV.

In this sample, this clonotype turned up many times. The chain joins TRBV20-1 to TRBJ1-2, with D perhaps TRBD1 (5 bases). The CDR3 is made up of 14 amino acids. Germline V gives CDR1 DFQATT, CDR2 SNEGSKA (reference sequence). V lost 0 bases to trimming and J lost 3 bases, with 11 bases between them. The CDR3 spells CSARDVGRDYGYTF. For the CDR3, the DNA is TGCAGTGCTAGAGATGTTGGCAGGGACTATGGCTACACCTTC.

This chain links TRBV20-1 with TRBJ1-2; D might be TRBD1 (5 bases). Germline values: CDR1 DFQATT, CDR2 SNEGSKA (reference sequence). This CDR3 has 13 residues. V dropped 2 bases and J dropped 6 bases, with 13 bases sitting between them. CDR3 region: CSARPGTRNGYTF. CDR3 sequence (DNA): TGCAGTGCTAGACCCGGGACTCGTAATGGCTACACCTTC.

The rearrangement uses TRBV7-9 and TRBJ2-3; D might be TRBD1 (8 bases). The germline V gene encodes CDR1 SEHNR and CDR2 FQNEAQ (reference sequence). This CDR3 comprises 16 residues. V was pared by 5 bases and J by 6 bases, with 21 bases between. CDR3 in DNA: TGTGCCAGCAGCCTCCTCGGGAGGACAGGGAAGGATACGCAGTATTTT. It specifies CASSLLGRTGKDTQYF.

This clonotype has more than one count but fewer than ten. The V and J genes are TRBV19 and TRBJ2-3, with 9 bases that match TRBD1. Germline loops: CDR1 LNHDA, CDR2 SQIVND (reference sequence). V shed 5 bases and J 3 bases; nucleotides not matched to a gene: 3. The CDR3 consists of 14 residues. The CDR3 DNA reads as TGTGCCAGTAGTCCACAGGGGGCGACAGATACGCAGTATTTT. The encoded protein is CASSPQGATDTQYF.

The chain couples TRBV12-3 or TRBV12-4 to TRBJ1-2, with 8 bases that match TRBD1. The CDR3 contains 13 residues. Trimming cost V 7 bases and J 3 bases; bases outside gene matches: 4. DNA for the CDR3: TGTGCCAGCAACAGACAGGGGTACTATGGCTACACCTTC. Amino acids: CASNRQGYYGYTF.

There are a few counts of this clonotype. The genes are TRBV12-3 or TRBV12-4 and TRBJ1-1; D gene ambiguous. The CDR3 is 12 residues long. Deletions cut 8 bases from V and 4 bases from J, with 11 bases between. This CDR3 is CASSVLGTEAFF. The CDR3 DNA sequence: TGTGCCAGCTCTGTTCTCGGCACTGAAGCTTTCTTT.

The CDR3 DNA reads as TGTGCCAGCAGTGAAACTCGGGGGAGGGCCTCATACTCACCCCTCCACTTT. Its translation is CASSETRGRASYSPLHF. V is TRBV6-1 and J is TRBJ1-6; D may be TRBD1 (5 bases). CDR1 and CDR2 (germline): MNHNS, SASEGT. CDR3 length: 17 amino acids. The V end was cut by 2 bases, the J end by 10 bases, with 21 bases between.

This clonotype has more than one count but fewer than ten. The V call is TRBV6-2 or TRBV6-3, the J call TRBJ2-7; no reliable D call. Looked up from germline, CDR1 is MNHEY and CDR2 is SVGEGT. The CDR3 has 13 residues. V lost 5 bases and J 2 bases, leaving 10 bases between the germline ends. The CDR3: CASSHATPYEQYF. As DNA, the CDR3 is TGTGCCAGCAGTCACGCCACTCCCTACGAGCAGTACTTC.

The rearrangement uses TRBV2 and TRBJ2-4; D perhaps matches TRBD1 (5 bases). Germline V gives CDR1 SNHLY, CDR2 FYNNEI. Trimming took off 7 bases at V and 11 bases at J, with 15 bases between the two ends. The CDR3 is 12 amino acids. This CDR3 reads CASTFRTQVQYF. Written as DNA, the CDR3 is TGTGCCAGCACCTTTAGGACACAGGTTCAGTACTTC.

V is TRBV3-1 and J is TRBJ1-6; 7 bases align to TRBD1. This CDR3 contains 14 residues. V shed 1 base, J shed 10 bases, and the junction held 4 bases outside the gene matches. CDR1 and CDR2 from the germline V gene are LGHDT and YNNKEL (reference sequence). CDR3 region: CASSQVQGGSPLHF. In DNA form, the CDR3 reads TGTGCCAGCAGCCAAGTGCAGGGGGGATCACCCCTCCACTTT.

This clonotype was seen at least ten times. The chain employs TRBV7-2 and TRBJ2-7, with 8 bases identical to TRBD2. With V trimmed by 5 bases and J by 2 bases, 14 bases remained unmatched. There are 17 residues in the CDR3. CDR1 SGHTA and CDR2 FQGNSA come from the germline V gene. The CDR3 sequence: CASSPRGGAGGTYEQYF. In nucleotides, the CDR3 is TGTGCCAGCAGCCCGAGGGGAGGGGCGGGAGGTACCTACGAGCAGTACTTC.

There are many counts of this clonotype. The chain combines TRBV7-9 with TRBJ2-1; the D gene is possibly TRBD2 (6 bases). There are 15 residues in the CDR3. Germline V gene sequence: CDR1 SEHNR, CDR2 FQNEAQ (reference sequence). Trimming removed 5 bases from V and 0 bases from J, with 11 bases in between. The CDR3 here is CASSLLGGSYNEQFF. CDR3 DNA sequence: TGTGCCAGCAGCCTCCTGGGGGGCTCCTACAATGAGCAGTTCTTC.

The chain combines TRBV12-3 or TRBV12-4 with TRBJ1-2, with D hard to call. The CDR3 covers 15 residues. Trimming removed 5 bases at V and 2 bases at J, with 15 bases between. In nucleotides, the CDR3 is TGTGCCAGCAGTCCCCGAAGAGGGTTAAACTATGGCTACACCTTC. This sequence encodes CASSPRRGLNYGYTF.

This clonotype has a handful of counts. This rearrangement joins TRBV19 to TRBJ2-2; no clear D gene. With 8 bases removed from V and 5 bases from J, the gap between germline ends came to 18 bases. Germline V gives CDR1 LNHDA, CDR2 SQIVND (reference sequence). The CDR3 has 15 residues. CDR3 protein: CASRLRSELTGELFF. The CDR3 DNA is TGTGCCAGTCGGTTGAGGAGTGAATTGACCGGGGAGCTGTTTTTT.

This clonotype was picked up many times. The gene calls are TRBV7-9 and TRBJ2-5; unclear D gene. The germline V and J ends were trimmed by 1 base and 5 bases, with 8 bases remaining between them. The germline CDR1 and CDR2 sequences are SEHNR and FQNEAQ (reference sequence). There are 13 residues in the CDR3. The CDR3 bases are TGTGCCAGCAGCTTAGTAGTACGCGAGACCCAGTACTTC. Protein product: CASSLVVRETQYF.

This clonotype was counted ten times or more. V gene TRBV24-1 combines with J gene TRBJ2-5; maybe TRBD1 (7 bases). V was pared by 7 bases and J by 5 bases, with 19 bases between. CDR1 is KGHDR and CDR2 is SFDVKD in the germline V gene. The CDR3 spans 15 residues. Written as DNA, the CDR3 is TGTGCCACCAGCGTAAATCAGGGGGGCAGCGAGACCCAGTACTTC. It codes for CATSVNQGGSETQYF.

This rearrangement joins TRBV19 to TRBJ2-7; either TRBD1 or TRBD2 may fit D (5 bases each). The ends were cut back, 5 bases at V and 4 bases at J, with 12 bases in the middle. CDR3 length: 13 residues. Germline CDR1 is LNHDA and CDR2 is SQIVND (reference sequence). CDR3 nucleotide sequence: TGTGCCAGTAGTTGGGGACGGGCTTACGAGCAGTACTTC. Protein sequence: CASSWGRAYEQYF.

The CDR3 protein is CASSQDGAGSYNEQFF. In nucleotides, the CDR3 is TGCGCCAGCAGCCAAGATGGGGCAGGTTCCTACAATGAGCAGTTCTTC. The chain recombines TRBV4-1 with TRBJ2-1; TRBD1 is a possible D gene (5 bases). This CDR3 region has 16 residues. V was pared by 0 bases and J by 1 base, with 10 bases between. Germline V gene data show CDR1 as MGHRA and CDR2 as YSYEKL.